Presented here are 26 T cell receptor beta chains from one specimen sequenced in a study of CD8 T cells in ankylosing spondylitis. TCRdb used MiXCR to reprocess the 5' RACE reads, holding one entry per CDR3 protein. The table records fewer than 500,000 distinct CDR3 sequences, roughly 26% of them present only once. The antigens for these receptors are not known. Study results and limitations: For ankylosing spondylitis blood, a TCR beta motif of 7 or 8 highly homologous variants appeared characteristic.

The specimen was blood, either unsorted or a sorted T cell fraction (not recorded which). The source is a male donor with ankylosing spondylitis.

This clonotype was seen a few times. The chain combines TRBV7-8 with TRBJ1-1; D uncertain. This CDR3 region has 15 residues. Germline loops: CDR1 SGHVS, CDR2 FQNEAQ. Trimming cost V 5 bases and J 6 bases, with 19 bases left between them. The CDR3 region is CASSLTDALHAEAFF. CDR3 nucleotide sequence: TGTGCCAGCAGCCTGACGGACGCCCTACACGCTGAAGCTTTCTTT.

The rearrangement joins TRBV7-9 to TRBJ2-1, with 13 bases that match TRBD2. This CDR3 is built from 17 residues. V shed 5 bases, J shed 5 bases, and the junction held 9 bases outside the gene matches. Germline CDR1 and CDR2: SEHNR and FQNEAQ (reference sequence). CDR3: CASSRGTSGTSDNEQFF. CDR3 in DNA: TGTGCCAGCAGCCGTGGGACTAGCGGGACATCGGACAATGAGCAGTTCTTC.

This CDR3 is CASSGPSSSGANVLTF. As DNA, the CDR3 is TGTGCCAGCAGTGGGCCCTCCAGCTCTGGGGCCAACGTCCTGACTTTC. This chain uses TRBV6-1 with TRBJ2-6; D unresolved. Per the germline V gene, CDR1 is MNHNS and CDR2 is SASEGT. V gave up 4 bases and J gave up 0 bases, with 10 bases separating them. The CDR3 sequence is 16 residues long.

This clonotype has only a few counts. The V and J genes are TRBV11-1 and TRBJ2-1, with D uncertain. Trimming stripped 10 bases from V and 0 bases from J, with 13 bases between. Germline V lookup: CDR1 SGHAT, CDR2 FQDESV (reference sequence). This CDR3 is 14 amino acids long. As DNA, the CDR3 is TGTGCCACCGGCGGAGCGAGCTCCTACAATGAGCAGTTCTTC. Encoded protein: CATGGASSYNEQFF.

The chain uses TRBV11-2 and TRBJ1-2; D uncertain. Trimming took off 1 base at V and 4 bases at J, with 10 bases between the two ends. The CDR3 has 14 residues. Germline values: CDR1 SGHAT, CDR2 FQNNGV. The CDR3 sequence: CASSLGRVGYGYTF. CDR3 sequence (DNA): TGTGCCAGCAGCTTAGGGCGGGTTGGCTATGGCTACACCTTC.

This clonotype turned up a few times. The chain has TRBV10-3 and TRBJ1-4; D remains unclear. The germline V gene has CDR1 ENHRY and CDR2 SYGVKD. The CDR3 contains 12 residues. V was shortened by 8 bases and J by 5 bases, with 9 bases between the two germline ends. CDR3 nucleotides: TGTGCCATCGGCAGCCAAAATGAAAAACTGTTTTTT. The encoded protein is CAIGSQNEKLFF.

The chain employs TRBV7-8 and TRBJ2-1; D might be TRBD2 (5 bases). The CDR3 covers 13 residues. The germline V gene has CDR1 SGHVS and CDR2 FQNEAQ. V lost 10 bases and J lost 7, with 17 bases in between. CDR3 DNA: TGTGCCACAGTCGGCGGAGGCCGGAATGAGCAGTTCTTC. Translating it yields CATVGGGRNEQFF.

This clonotype was detected a few times. This sequence joins TRBV3-1 and TRBJ2-1; 12 bases line up with TRBD2. V shed 2 bases, J shed 6 bases, and the junction held 5 bases outside the gene matches. Germline V CDR1 and CDR2: LGHDT, YNNKEL (reference sequence). The CDR3 extends over 16 amino acids. CDR3 loop: CASSQPSGRGPNEQFF. The CDR3 nucleotides read TGTGCCAGCAGCCAACCTAGCGGGAGGGGACCCAATGAGCAGTTCTTC.

This sequence joins TRBV6-5 and TRBJ2-6; TRBD2 might be the D (6 bases). Per the germline V gene, CDR1 is MNHEY and CDR2 is SVGAGI. This CDR3 has 17 amino acids. V lost 2 bases and J lost 2, with 13 bases in between. DNA of the CDR3: TGTGCCAGCAGTTACCCATCCGCGGGGACTGGGGCCAACGTCCTGACTTTC. This codes for CASSYPSAGTGANVLTF.

The chain recombines TRBV5-1 with TRBJ2-2, with D unresolved. The CDR3 is 13 amino acids. V was pared by 0 bases and J by 7 bases, with 7 bases between. Germline CDR1 SGHRS, CDR2 YFSETQ. The chain's CDR3 is CASSLVGIGELFF. Here the CDR3 DNA reads TGCGCCAGCAGCTTGGTAGGGATCGGGGAGCTGTTTTTT.

The rearrangement joins TRBV3-1 to TRBJ2-1; a weak D match, TRBD2 (5 bases). Germline CDR1 reads LGHDT; CDR2 reads YNNKEL (reference sequence). V shed 6 bases and J shed 8 bases, with 14 bases lying between them. The CDR3 consists of 13 residues. In DNA form, the CDR3 reads TGTGCCAGCAGTCCCCTCGAGGGCTATGAGCAGTTCTTC. Protein: CASSPLEGYEQFF.

A few counts support this clonotype. J is TRBJ2-7 and V is TRBV14; 9 nucleotides agree with TRBD1. Germline V gene lookup returns CDR1 SGHDN and CDR2 FVKESK. The trim removed 4 bases at V and 3 bases at J, leaving 7 bases unmatched. The CDR3 extends over 15 amino acids. The DNA for the CDR3 is TGTGCCAGCAGCCGATTCCGACAGGGGGTCTACGAGCAGTACGTC. It yields the protein CASSRFRQGVYEQYV.

The genes are TRBV6-1 and TRBJ2-1, with D possibly called TRBD1 or TRBD2 (7 bases each). V was shortened by 6 bases and J by 2 bases, with 17 bases between the two germline ends. CDR1 and CDR2 (germline): MNHNS, SASEGT. This CDR3 is built from 16 residues. The CDR3 here is CASRHQGGETYNEQFF. CDR3 sequence (DNA): TGTGCCAGCAGACACCAGGGGGGGGAAACCTACAATGAGCAGTTCTTC.

The genes are TRBV2 and TRBJ2-7, with D possibly being TRBD2 (6 bases). This CDR3 is built from 13 residues. The germline V gene encodes CDR1 SNHLY and CDR2 FYNNEI. Trimming stripped 6 bases from V and 3 bases from J, with 12 bases between. The CDR3 DNA sequence: TGTGCCAGCAGAATGGGGGGAGGCTACGAGCAGTACTTC. The encoded protein is CASRMGGGYEQYF. The whole variable domain, filled in from reference TRBV2 and TRBJ2-7, reads EPEVTQTPSHQVTQMGQEVILRCVPISNHLYFYWYRQILGQKVEFLVSFYNNEISEKSEIFDDQFSVERPDGSNFTLKIRSTKLEDSAMYFCASRMGGGYEQYFGPGTRLTVT.

This clonotype was seen a few times. The chain is built from TRBV28 and TRBJ2-7; possibly TRBD2 for D (6 bases). Germline V CDR1 and CDR2: MDHEN, SYDVKM. V was trimmed by 3 bases and J by 1 base, leaving 10 bases between them. The CDR3 is made up of 14 amino acids. The CDR3 here is CASSFSGVSYEQYV. CDR3 in DNA: TGTGCCAGCAGTTTTAGCGGAGTGTCCTACGAGCAGTACGTC.

The rearrangement uses TRBV12-3 or TRBV12-4 and TRBJ2-1; D is unresolved. Trimming took 3 bases from V and 5 from J, leaving 11 bases between them. This CDR3 is built from 14 residues. For the CDR3, the DNA is TGTGCCAGCAGTTTTGAGGATATCGACAATGAGCAGTTCTTC. The encoded protein is CASSFEDIDNEQFF.

The CDR3 region has the DNA TGTGCCAGCAGCTCCGTCGGAGCGGCTCAGGAGACCCAGTACTTC. This encodes CASSSVGAAQETQYF. The V call is TRBV11-2, the J call TRBJ2-5; D may be TRBD2 (5 bases). Trimming shortened V by 4 bases and J by 5 bases, and 17 bases separated the two germline ends. The CDR3 covers 15 residues. Germline lookup yields CDR1 SGHAT and CDR2 FQNNGV.

This chain connects TRBV27 to TRBJ2-7; the match to TRBD1 covers 7 bases. V gave up 5 bases and J gave up 3 bases; unmatched junction bases: 7. CDR3 size: 14 residues. CDR1 and CDR2 (germline): MNHEY, SMNVEV (reference sequence). The CDR3 spells CASSVQGTIYEQYF. The DNA for the CDR3 is TGTGCCAGCAGTGTACAGGGGACCATCTACGAGCAGTACTTC.

This chain's CDR3 is CASSLARESNTGELFF. In DNA, the CDR3 is TGTGCCAGCAGCTTGGCTCGGGAGTCGAACACCGGGGAGCTGTTTTTT. J is TRBJ2-2 and V is TRBV5-4; possibly TRBD2 for D (6 bases). Germline loops: CDR1 SGHNT, CDR2 YYREEE (reference sequence). Between the trimmed V and J ends, which lost 0 bases and 0 bases, there was a span of 9 bases. This CDR3 comprises 16 residues. The full variable domain, completed using reference TRBV5-4 and TRBJ2-2, is ETGVTQSPTHLIKTRGQQVTLRCSSQSGHNTVSWYQQALGQGPQFIFQYYREEENGRGNFPPRFSGLQFPNYSSELNVNALELDDSALYLCASSLARESNTGELFFGEGSRLTVL.

The chain is built from TRBV5-1 and TRBJ2-1, with unresolved D. The V end was cut by 2 bases, the J end by 2 bases, with 11 bases between. CDR1 and CDR2 from the germline V gene are SGHRS and YFSETQ. The CDR3 extends over 15 amino acids. The CDR3 here is CASSFEPFAYNEQFF. DNA of the CDR3: TGCGCCAGCAGCTTCGAACCGTTCGCCTACAATGAGCAGTTCTTC.

The chain combines TRBV11-2 with TRBJ2-3; maybe TRBD1 (7 bases). Germline V lookup: CDR1 SGHAT, CDR2 FQNNGV. The V end was cut by 4 bases, the J end by 4 bases, with 12 bases between. CDR3 length: 14 amino acids. The DNA of the CDR3 is TGTGCCAGCAGCTCTCAGGGGGGAGCAGATACGCAGTATTTT. Translating gives CASSSQGGADTQYF.

The chain is built from TRBV5-1 and TRBJ1-2; 7 bases line up with TRBD1. V trimming: 4 bases; J trimming: 5 bases; junction bases outside the gene matches: 11. The CDR3 length is 15 residues. Germline V gene data show CDR1 as SGHRS and CDR2 as YFSETQ. CDR3 nucleotide sequence: TGCGCCAGCAGCAGTGAACCCGGGACAGCTTATGGCTACACCTTC. Translation: CASSSEPGTAYGYTF.

This clonotype came up many times. The rearrangement links TRBV5-1 to TRBJ2-5, with 10 bases fitting TRBD2. CDR1 is SGHRS, CDR2 YFSETQ, per germline. The J segment lost 4 bases and the V segment lost 4 bases, leaving 4 bases of the junction unmatched. The CDR3 length is 14 residues. CDR3 sequence: CASSPVAGGETQYF. The CDR3 DNA reads TGCGCCAGCAGCCCGGTAGCGGGAGGAGAGACCCAGTACTTC.

This clonotype was seen a handful of times. The J gene is TRBJ1-5, the V gene TRBV6-1; 7 bases are a match to TRBD1. V dropped 6 bases and J dropped 2; count of bases not matched to a gene: 16. Germline V gene data show CDR1 as MNHNS and CDR2 as SASEGT. This CDR3 region has 18 residues. DNA of the CDR3: TGTGCCAGCAGCCGCCTGACCGGGGGCCAGGGGGGCAATCAGCCCCAGCATTTT. It translates to CASSRLTGGQGGNQPQHF.

This clonotype showed up many times. V is TRBV20-1 and J is TRBJ1-4, with TRBD1 matching over 10 bases. CDR1 and CDR2 from the germline V gene are DFQATT and SNEGSKA (reference sequence). V gave up 3 bases and J gave up 4 bases; unmatched junction bases: 5. The CDR3 sequence is 15 residues long. Here the CDR3 DNA reads TGCAGTGCTAGCCCCCGGGACAGGGGTAATGAAAAACTGTTTTTT. Protein sequence: CSASPRDRGNEKLFF.

The chain uses TRBV5-1 and TRBJ2-1; no clear D gene. V lost 3 bases and J 2 bases, leaving 6 bases between the germline ends. Germline-derived CDR1 and CDR2 are SGHRS and YFSETQ. This CDR3 region has 13 residues. The CDR3 DNA reads TGCGCCAGCAGCTCTTCTCCCTACAATGAGCAGTTCTTC. As protein: CASSSSPYNEQFF.